A selection of T cell receptor beta chains follows, all from one sample in a study of cytomegalovirus exposure and HLA in healthy donors. Assay used: immunoSEQ multiplex PCR; TCRdb lists only in-frame clones, some missing. The table lists under 150,000 clones, around 77% of them singletons. The sample comprised PBMCs. These receptors came from a woman between 45 and 60 years old in good health and CMV-seronegative. Each CDR3 is given with its conserved first and last residue. The order of the fields is D gene, clone size, CDR3 length, J gene, V gene, CDR3 protein, CDR3 DNA. A D gene is named only where the DNA matches it firmly. Size values are once, few and many counts, or a class for expanded clones, and some rows have none.

D: -
size: -
length: 14
J: TRBJ2-1
V: TRBV10-3
CDR3: CAMGAGDTYNEQFF
DNA: TGTGCCATGGGGGCCGGGGATACCTACAATGAGCAGTTCTTC

D: TRBD1
size: -
length: 16
J: TRBJ1-4
V: TRBV7-9
CDR3: CASSLGSGTGREKLFF
DNA: TGTGCCAGCAGCTTGGGTTCCGGGACAGGGCGCGAAAAACTGTTTTTT

D: -
size: -
length: 14
J: TRBJ2-3
V: TRBV30
CDR3: CAWRTGVGTDTQYF
DNA: TGTGCCTGGAGAACAGGAGTGGGCACAGATACGCAGTATTTT

D: -
size: -
length: 11
J: TRBJ2-2
V: TRBV20-1
CDR3: CSAGDTGELFF
DNA: TGCAGTGCAGGGGACACCGGGGAGCTGTTTTTT

D: -
size: -
length: 15
J: TRBJ1-1
V: TRBV30
CDR3: CAWKQVVLPSSEAFF
DNA: TGTGCCTGGAAACAGGTAGTACTCCCGAGTTCTGAAGCTTTCTTT

D: TRBD1
size: -
length: 14
J: TRBJ2-2
V: TRBV19
CDR3: CASKVQGADGELFF
DNA: TGTGCCAGTAAGGTACAGGGGGCCGACGGGGAGCTGTTTTTT

D: -
size: -
length: 16
J: TRBJ1-3
V: TRBV25-1
CDR3: CASSEYVAVGGNTIYF
DNA: TGTGCCAGCAGTGAATATGTGGCAGTTGGTGGAAACACCATATATTTT

D: TRBD1
size: -
length: 14
J: TRBJ1-4
V: TRBV19
CDR3: CASSLGQMNEKLFF
DNA: TGTGCCAGTAGCCTGGGACAGATGAATGAAAAACTGTTTTTT

D: -
size: -
length: 14
J: TRBJ2-5
V: TRBV5-1
CDR3: CASMLGGGLETQYF
DNA: TGCGCCAGCATGTTGGGGGGGGGCCTTGAGACCCAGTACTTC

D: -
size: -
length: 18
J: TRBJ2-5
V: TRBV4-1
CDR3: CASSPPARASNKQETQYF
DNA: TGCGCCAGCAGCCCCCCCGCCCGGGCTAGCAATAAACAAGAGACCCAGTACTTC

D: -
size: once
length: 11
J: TRBJ2-7
V: TRBV5-4
CDR3: CASSRDYEQYF
DNA: TGTGCCAGCAGCAGAGACTACGAGCAGTACTTC

D: TRBD1
size: -
length: 12
J: TRBJ1-1
V: TRBV7-6
CDR3: CASSLETGEAFF
DNA: TGTGCCAGCAGCCTGGAGACAGGGGAAGCTTTCTTT

D: TRBD2
size: -
length: 14
J: TRBJ2-5
V: TRBV25-1
CDR3: CASRRAGEGETQYF
DNA: TGTGCCAGCAGAAGGGCGGGGGAGGGGGAGACCCAGTACTTC

D: -
size: -
length: 14
J: TRBJ2-2
V: TRBV10-3
CDR3: CAIRQTGNTGELFF
DNA: TGTGCCATCAGACAAACAGGGAACACCGGGGAGCTGTTTTTT

D: TRBD1
size: -
length: 17
J: TRBJ2-1
V: TRBV4-1
CDR3: CVSSQWGQGASYNEQFF
DNA: TGCGTCAGCAGCCAATGGGGACAGGGGGCATCCTACAATGAGCAGTTCTTC

D: TRBD2
size: few
length: 15
J: TRBJ2-1
V: TRBV10-1
CDR3: CASSEMGLALHEQFF
DNA: TGCGCCAGCAGTGAAATGGGACTAGCTCTCCATGAGCAGTTCTTC

D: -
size: -
length: 13
J: TRBJ1-1
V: TRBV29-1
CDR3: CSVGTYGDTEAFF
DNA: TGCAGCGTTGGAACCTACGGGGACACTGAAGCTTTCTTT

D: TRBD1
size: few
length: 14
J: TRBJ1-1
V: TRBV6-6
CDR3: CASSYVGGASEAFF
DNA: TGTGCCAGCAGTTACGTAGGGGGCGCGTCTGAAGCTTTCTTT

D: TRBD2
size: -
length: 17
J: TRBJ2-5
V: TRBV2
CDR3: CASSEFRAGGLQETQYF
DNA: TGTGCCAGCAGTGAATTTAGAGCGGGGGGCCTTCAAGAGACCCAGTACTTC

D: TRBD1
size: -
length: 16
J: TRBJ1-6
V: TRBV5-6
CDR3: CASSLVEGGGYSPLHF
DNA: TGTGCCAGCAGCTTGGTAGAAGGGGGCGGATATTCACCCCTCCACTTT

D: TRBD2
size: -
length: 15
J: TRBJ2-5
V: TRBV2
CDR3: CASSATSGGQETQYF
DNA: TGTGCCAGCAGTGCTACTAGCGGGGGACAAGAGACCCAGTACTTC

D: TRBD2
size: -
length: 17
J: TRBJ2-3
V: TRBV4-3
CDR3: CASSPKPTSGDRDTQYF
DNA: TGCGCCAGCAGCCCGAAACCGACTAGCGGGGACCGAGATACGCAGTATTTT

D: TRBD1
size: -
length: 19
J: TRBJ2-7
V: TRBV27
CDR3: CASSPGQDTLIFSRWPQYF
DNA: TGTGCCAGCAGTCCCGGACAGGATACCTTAATATTTTCTCGGTGGCCACAGTACTTC

D: -
size: -
length: 13
J: TRBJ1-2
V: TRBV6-1
CDR3: CASRTQGLKGYTF
DNA: TGTGCCAGCAGGACACAGGGTTTAAAGGGCTACACCTTC

D: TRBD1
size: -
length: 16
J: TRBJ1-5
V: TRBV6-4
CDR3: CASSFRTGVGNQPQHF
DNA: TGTGCCAGCAGTTTCCGGACAGGGGTGGGCAATCAGCCCCAGCATTTT

D: -
size: -
length: 14
J: TRBJ2-4
V: TRBV11-3
CDR3: CASSPQGSTHIQYF
DNA: TGTGCCAGCAGCCCCCAGGGCTCGACTCACATTCAGTACTTC

D: -
size: once
length: 17
J: TRBJ1-1
V: TRBV4-1
CDR3: CASSQEYRPTQNTEAFF
DNA: TGCGCCAGCAGCCAAGAATATAGACCGACACAGAACACTGAAGCTTTCTTT

D: -
size: once
length: 16
J: TRBJ1-1
V: TRBV4-2
CDR3: CASSLSIRELDTEAFF
DNA: TGTGCCAGCAGCCTAAGTATAAGGGAGTTGGACACTGAAGCTTTCTTT

D: -
size: once
length: 15
J: TRBJ2-7
V: TRBV5-1
CDR3: CASSPDGPRGYEQYF
DNA: TGCGCCAGCAGCCCCGACGGTCCCCGGGGCTACGAGCAGTACTTC

D: -
size: -
length: 13
J: TRBJ1-2
V: TRBV30
CDR3: CAWSVQGLDGYTF
DNA: TGTGCCTGGAGTGTACAGGGTCTGGATGGCTACACCTTC

D: -
size: -
length: 11
J: TRBJ1-2
V: TRBV4-1
CDR3: CASSQDWRYTF
DNA: TGCGCCAGCAGCCAAGATTGGCGCTACACCTTC

D: -
size: -
length: 15
J: TRBJ1-6
V: TRBV6-6
CDR3: CASRQGSSYNSPLHF
DNA: TGTGCCAGCAGACAGGGAAGCTCCTATAATTCACCCCTCCACTTT

D: TRBD2
size: -
length: 15
J: TRBJ2-3
V: TRBV25-1
CDR3: CASRSGGGATDTQYF
DNA: TGTGCCAGCCGCTCGGGCGGGGGGGCGACAGATACGCAGTATTTT

D: -
size: -
length: 13
J: TRBJ1-6
V: TRBV7-2
CDR3: CASSYRNNSPLHF
DNA: TGCGCCAGCAGCTACAGGAATAATTCACCCCTCCACTTT

D: -
size: -
length: 15
J: TRBJ2-6
V: TRBV5-6
CDR3: CASSSRVAGANVLTF
DNA: TGTGCCAGCAGCTCCAGGGTCGCTGGGGCCAACGTCCTGACTTTC

D: TRBD1
size: -
length: 16
J: TRBJ2-7
V: TRBV5-5
CDR3: CASSRTGQGAFYEQYF
DNA: TGTGCCAGCAGCCGTACAGGACAGGGGGCATTCTACGAGCAGTACTTC

D: -
size: once
length: 15
J: TRBJ2-2
V: TRBV6-6
CDR3: CASSWGPGETGELFF
DNA: TGTGCCAGCAGCTGGGGGCCAGGGGAAACCGGGGAGCTGTTTTTT

D: -
size: -
length: 13
J: TRBJ2-4
V: TRBV30
CDR3: CAWSRRAKNIQYF
DNA: TGTGCCTGGAGTAGGAGAGCCAAAAACATTCAGTACTTC

D: -
size: -
length: 15
J: TRBJ1-4
V: TRBV6-1
CDR3: CASIVSPLANEKLFF
DNA: TGTGCCAGCATTGTTAGCCCCCTAGCTAATGAAAAACTGTTTTTT

D: -
size: few
length: 14
J: TRBJ1-1
V: TRBV7-6
CDR3: CASSPISQGTEAFF
DNA: TGTGCCAGCAGCCCAATAAGTCAGGGCACTGAAGCTTTCTTT

D: TRBD1
size: -
length: 15
J: TRBJ1-2
V: TRBV9
CDR3: CASSVEGQAFYGYTF
DNA: TGTGCCAGCAGCGTAGAAGGACAGGCTTTCTATGGCTACACCTTC

D: TRBD1
size: -
length: 15
J: TRBJ2-7
V: TRBV28
CDR3: CATHTGGAVGYEQYF
DNA: TGTGCCACTCATACAGGGGGCGCGGTGGGTTACGAGCAGTACTTC

D: TRBD1
size: -
length: 14
J: TRBJ2-2
V: TRBV19
CDR3: CASRGQGGTGELFF
DNA: TGTGCCAGTAGGGGACAGGGAGGCACCGGGGAGCTGTTTTTT

D: -
size: -
length: 14
J: TRBJ1-2
V: TRBV6-1
CDR3: CASMPSGEGYGYTF
DNA: TGTGCCAGCATGCCTTCGGGGGAAGGGTATGGCTACACCTTC

D: -
size: -
length: 14
J: TRBJ2-1
V: TRBV19
CDR3: CASSNRNSYNEQFF
DNA: TGTGCCAGTAGTAACAGGAACTCCTACAATGAGCAGTTCTTC

D: -
size: -
length: 13
J: TRBJ2-5
V: TRBV19
CDR3: CASSREGGETQYF
DNA: TGTGCCAGTAGTCGGGAAGGGGGAGAGACCCAGTACTTC

D: -
size: -
length: 12
J: TRBJ2-7
V: TRBV25-1
CDR3: CASSDPAYEQYF
DNA: TGTGCCAGCAGTGATCCAGCCTACGAGCAGTACTTC

D: TRBD2
size: -
length: 13
J: TRBJ2-7
V: TRBV29-1
CDR3: CSVGTSGSYEQYF
DNA: TGCAGCGTTGGGACTAGCGGGTCCTACGAGCAGTACTTC

D: -
size: -
length: 16
J: TRBJ1-2
V: TRBV7-9
CDR3: CASSGRDTLFDYGYTF
DNA: TGTGCCAGCAGCGGCCGGGACACACTCTTCGACTATGGCTACACCTTC

D: TRBD2
size: -
length: 16
J: TRBJ2-7
V: TRBV5-4
CDR3: CASSFGFSGGDYEQYF
DNA: TGTGCCAGCAGCTTCGGTTTCAGCGGGGGGGACTACGAGCAGTACTTC

D: -
size: -
length: 16
J: TRBJ1-1
V: TRBV7-2
CDR3: CASSLVLGVRGTEAFF
DNA: TGTGCCAGCAGCTTAGTACTCGGGGTACGCGGCACTGAAGCTTTCTTT

D: TRBD2
size: few
length: 17
J: TRBJ2-3
V: TRBV4-2
CDR3: CASSQVRAGGPLDTQYF
DNA: TGTGCCAGCAGCCAGGTTCGAGCGGGGGGGCCGTTAGATACGCAGTATTTT

D: -
size: -
length: 13
J: TRBJ1-2
V: TRBV19
CDR3: CASSRTANYGYTF
DNA: TGTGCCAGTAGTCGGACAGCTAACTATGGCTACACCTTC

D: -
size: -
length: 17
J: TRBJ2-1
V: TRBV27
CDR3: CASTDSDRMGTINEQFF
DNA: TGTGCCAGCACAGACTCGGACAGAATGGGGACAATTAATGAGCAGTTCTTC

D: TRBD1
size: -
length: 17
J: TRBJ2-7
V: TRBV5-4
CDR3: CASSSSRTGGNLLEQYF
DNA: TGTGCCAGCAGCTCATCACGGACAGGGGGCAATCTCCTCGAGCAGTACTTC

D: TRBD1
size: -
length: 14
J: TRBJ2-7
V: TRBV9
CDR3: CASSVDRGKDEQYF
DNA: TGTGCCAGCAGCGTTGACAGGGGAAAAGACGAGCAGTACTTC

D: -
size: once
length: 12
J: TRBJ1-6
V: TRBV6-5
CDR3: CASRSTGLPLHF
DNA: TGTGCCAGCAGGAGCACAGGGTTACCCCTCCACTTT